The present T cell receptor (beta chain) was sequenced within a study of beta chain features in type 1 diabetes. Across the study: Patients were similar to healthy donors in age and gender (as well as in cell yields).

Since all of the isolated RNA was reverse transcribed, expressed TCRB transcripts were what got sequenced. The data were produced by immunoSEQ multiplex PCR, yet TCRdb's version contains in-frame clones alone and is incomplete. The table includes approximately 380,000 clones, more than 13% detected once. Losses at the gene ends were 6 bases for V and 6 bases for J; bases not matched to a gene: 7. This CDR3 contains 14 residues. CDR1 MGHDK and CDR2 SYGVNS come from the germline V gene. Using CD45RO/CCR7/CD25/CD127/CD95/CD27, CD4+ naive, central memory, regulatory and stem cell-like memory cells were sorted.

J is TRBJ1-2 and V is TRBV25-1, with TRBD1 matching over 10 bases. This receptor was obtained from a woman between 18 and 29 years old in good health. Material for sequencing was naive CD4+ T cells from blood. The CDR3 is CASRETGGADGYTF. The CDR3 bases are TGTGCCAGCAGGGAGACAGGGGGCGCGGATGGCTACACCTTC.